The present entry profiles one T cell receptor beta chain with its context. Its antigen remains unknown. The data originate from a study of T cells expressing NK-cell markers. TCRdb reprocessed the 5' RACE reads and reports one entry per CDR3 protein, with no DNA. Reported are a few hundred thousand distinct CDR3 sequences; the ten largest clones contain roughly 5.2%. This CDR3 has 14 amino acids. Germline lookup yields CDR1 MNHNS and CDR2 SASEGT. The study's findings and limits: The leading position in the CD3+CD56-NKG2C+ fraction of several donors also went to these clonotypes. It remained uncertain whether the expanded NKG2C+ T cell clones were specific for HCMV antigens. CD8+ T cells in more than five donors included dominant NKG2C+ clonotypes at roughly 1.0-7.5%.

This sequence originates from a man aged 18-75 years in good health. Input material: blood T cells: a sorted CD56 or NKG2C T cell subset, CD4+ or CD8+ T cells, or bulk PBMC T cells (not recorded which). The chain combines TRBV6-1 with TRBJ1-1; TCRdb lists TRBD1, though no DNA is available to test this call. CDR3 sequence: CASRGTADNTEAFF.